The 15 T cell receptor beta chains below come from one sample, sequenced in a study of T cell responses to AZD1222 COVID-19 vaccine. Method: immunoSEQ multiplex PCR; TCRdb's copy keeps in-frame clones and lacks some. The table includes around 99,000 clones, more than 85% detected once. The specimen was peripheral blood, collected 28 days after the second AZD1222 dose. The receptors were sampled from an adult who received the AZD1222 COVID-19 vaccine.

This sequence joins TRBV12-3 or TRBV12-4 and TRBJ2-2, with 7 bases lining up with TRBD2. CDR3 size: 12 residues. J gave up 3 bases and V 11 bases, and 3 bases lay outside the gene matches. This CDR3 reads CALGRDTGELFF. The CDR3 DNA sequence: TGTGCCTTGGGGAGGGACACCGGGGAGCTGTTTTTT.

CDR3 bases: TGTGCCAGTAGTATAGCAGACTCAAACTACGAGCAGTACTTC. This codes for CASSIADSNYEQYF. This chain links TRBV19 with TRBJ2-7; no clear D gene. Trimming took off 1 base at V and 3 bases at J, with 10 bases between the two ends. Germline V CDR1 and CDR2: LNHDA, SQIVND (reference sequence). The CDR3 length is 14 residues.

A single count supports this clone. The J gene is TRBJ2-1, the V gene TRBV5-1; TRBD2 matches at 7 bases. Germline V CDR1 and CDR2: SGHRS, YFSETQ. There are 15 residues in the CDR3. After removal of 0 bases from V and 9 bases from J, the junction contained 9 bases not matched to a gene. In DNA form, the CDR3 reads TGCGCCAGCAGCTTGGGGCTTTTACGGACTAGTGAGCAGTTCTTC. It encodes CASSLGLLRTSEQFF.

The chain recombines TRBV15 with TRBJ2-1; 10 bases match TRBD2. Germline loops: CDR1 LNHNV, CDR2 YYDKDF (reference sequence). Trimming at V came to 0 bases and at J to 4 bases, leaving 3 bases not matched to a gene. This CDR3 region has 16 residues. DNA of the CDR3: TGTGCCACCAGCAGAGAAGCGGGAGGGCCGTACAATGAGCAGTTCTTC. Amino acids: CATSREAGGPYNEQFF.

The rearrangement uses TRBV6-5 and TRBJ1-6; D is possibly TRBD1 (5 bases). Germline CDR1 reads MNHEY; CDR2 reads SVGAGI. CDR3 length: 16 amino acids. Trimming took 2 bases from V and 7 from J, leaving 15 bases between them. The CDR3 loop reads CASSYKSGGSNSPLHF. The CDR3 bases are TGTGCCAGCAGTTACAAGTCGGGGGGTTCCAATTCACCCCTCCACTTT.

The J gene is TRBJ2-7, the V gene TRBV18; D is ambiguous. The CDR3 sequence is 12 residues long. Germline V gives CDR1 KGHSH, CDR2 LQKENI. V lost 0 bases, J lost 2 bases, and 2 bases lay in between. CDR3 sequence (DNA): TGTGCCAGCTCACCACCCACCTACGAGCAGTACTTC. Protein sequence: CASSPPTYEQYF. Full variable domain (rest looked up from reference TRBV18 and TRBJ2-7): NAGVMQNPRHLVRRRGQEARLRCSPMKGHSHVYWYRQLPEEGLKFMVYLQKENIIDESGMPKERFSAEFPKEGPSILRIQQVVRGDSAAYFCASSPPTYEQYFGPGTRLTVT.

This chain joins TRBV6-5 and TRBJ1-3; the D gene is possibly TRBD1 (5 bases). The V gene's germline CDR1 is MNHEY and CDR2 SVGAGI. The CDR3 has 14 amino acids. The V gene lost 10 bases and the J gene lost 0 bases, with 13 bases spanning the gap. The CDR3 spells CATRGGSSGNTIYF. The CDR3 DNA is TGTGCCACCCGGGGGGGTTCCTCTGGAAACACCATATATTTT.

The genes are TRBV6-2 or TRBV6-3 and TRBJ2-5; the D gene could be TRBD1 or TRBD2 (5 bases each). Germline CDR1 reads MNHEY; CDR2 reads SVGEGT. This CDR3 spans 15 amino acids. V dropped 5 bases and J dropped 6 bases, with 19 bases sitting between them. The CDR3, as DNA: TGTGCCAGCAGTCGGACGGACAACTGGGGACAGACCCAGTACTTC. It codes for CASSRTDNWGQTQYF.

This rearrangement joins TRBV7-2 to TRBJ1-1; D remains ambiguous. The CDR3 loop spans 14 amino acids. V lost 4 bases and J 4 bases, leaving 13 bases between the germline ends. Per the germline V gene, CDR1 is SGHTA and CDR2 is FQGNSA. The CDR3 DNA is TGTGCCAGCAGCTCAAACAGCGAGCTCACTGAAGCTTTCTTT. This gives the protein CASSSNSELTEAFF.

V and J are TRBV28 and TRBJ2-5; D is undetermined. The CDR3 consists of 12 residues. Looked up from germline, CDR1 is MDHEN and CDR2 is SYDVKM. The ends were cut back, 6 bases at V and 5 bases at J, with 10 bases in the middle. As DNA, the CDR3 is TGTGCCAGCAGGTTCCGGATGGAGACCCAGTACTTC. It is translated as CASRFRMETQYF.

The chain combines TRBV30 with TRBJ2-7; the match to TRBD2 covers 10 bases. Germline CDR1 is GTSNPN and CDR2 is SVGIG (reference sequence). V lost 5 bases and J lost 4; bases outside the gene matches: 5. The CDR3 consists of 13 residues. This CDR3 reads CAWASGSLYEQYF. CDR3 sequence (DNA): TGTGCCTGGGCTAGCGGGAGTTTGTACGAGCAGTACTTC.

This sequence joins TRBV28 and TRBJ1-5, with D perhaps matching TRBD1 (6 bases). CDR3 size: 14 residues. V was pared by 6 bases and J by 6 bases, with 15 bases between. Germline V lookup: CDR1 MDHEN, CDR2 SYDVKM. The CDR3 sequence is CASRPGGAGQPQHF. The CDR3 region has the DNA TGTGCCAGCAGGCCCGGGGGGGCGGGTCAGCCCCAGCATTTT.

The chain recombines TRBV15 with TRBJ1-3; perhaps TRBD1 as D (5 bases). The CDR3 runs 17 residues. CDR1 and CDR2 (germline): LNHNV, YYDKDF (reference sequence). Between the trimmed V and J ends, which lost 0 bases and 0 bases, there was a span of 12 bases. CDR3 protein: CATSRDSGTHSGNTIYF. In DNA, the CDR3 is TGTGCCACCAGCAGAGATAGTGGGACCCACTCTGGAAACACCATATATTTT.

The chain has TRBV6-5 and TRBJ1-3, with D tentatively TRBD1 (6 bases). Germline lookup yields CDR1 MNHEY and CDR2 SVGAGI. Trimming took 10 bases from V and 6 from J, leaving 16 bases between them. This CDR3 is built from 13 residues. The CDR3 loop reads CATWRPGANTIYF. In DNA form, the CDR3 reads TGTGCCACCTGGCGGCCAGGGGCAAACACCATATATTTT.

V is TRBV19 and J is TRBJ1-5; 11 positions agree with TRBD1. The CDR3 is 14 amino acids. V shed 5 bases, J shed 7 bases, and the junction held 4 bases outside the gene matches. The germline V gene encodes CDR1 LNHDA and CDR2 SQIVND (reference sequence). The CDR3 sequence is CASSWTGGRQPQHF. The CDR3 DNA reads TGTGCCAGTAGTTGGACAGGGGGCAGACAGCCCCAGCATTTT.